The 8 T cell receptor beta chains presented below share a single source sample, sequenced in a study of blood T cell repertoires in COVID-19. Only in-frame clones appear in the TCRdb table, and some are missing; sequencing was by immunoSEQ multiplex PCR. The sample consists of roughly 100,000 clones, 85% of them appearing once. The sample taken for sequencing was peripheral blood. All receptors derive from a man aged 50 or older with acute or convalescent COVID-19.

The chain has TRBV28 and TRBJ1-1; 8 nucleotides line up with TRBD1. The trim removed 4 bases at V and 6 bases at J, leaving 7 bases unmatched. The CDR3 loop spans 14 amino acids. Germline values: CDR1 MDHEN, CDR2 SYDVKM. The CDR3 loop reads CASSSTGEGAEAFF. The CDR3 DNA follows: TGTGCCAGCAGTTCGACAGGGGAAGGGGCTGAAGCTTTCTTT.

The CDR3 loop reads CASSSVGQGTPYEQYF. In DNA, the CDR3 is TGTGCCAGCAGTTCGGTAGGACAGGGGACACCCTACGAGCAGTACTTC. The chain uses TRBV28 and TRBJ2-7; 9 nucleotides match TRBD1. J lost 2 bases, V lost 4 bases, and 9 bases had no gene match. The CDR3 is made up of 16 amino acids. Germline V gene lookup returns CDR1 MDHEN and CDR2 SYDVKM.

The V gene is TRBV5-6, the J gene TRBJ2-3, with 9 bases that match TRBD2. The J segment lost 8 bases and the V segment lost 4 bases, leaving 14 bases of the junction unmatched. Germline assignment: CDR1 SGHDT and CDR2 YYEEEE. The CDR3 is made up of 16 amino acids. The CDR3 loop is CASSPRTSVQIGTQYF. The CDR3 region has the DNA TGTGCCAGCAGCCCTCGGACTAGCGTACAGATAGGTACGCAGTATTTT. The full variable domain, completed using reference TRBV5-6 and TRBJ2-3, is DAGVTQSPTHLIKTRGQQVTLRCSPKSGHDTVSWYQQALGQGPQFIFQYYEEEERQRGNFPDRFSGHQFPNYSSELNVNALLLGDSALYLCASSPRTSVQIGTQYFGPGTRLTVL.

The chain employs TRBV9 and TRBJ1-1; D perhaps matches TRBD1 (5 bases). Germline V gene lookup returns CDR1 SGDLS and CDR2 YYNGEE. Deletions cut 0 bases from V and 3 bases from J, with 6 bases between. CDR3 length: 13 amino acids. The CDR3 loop reads CASSVGQYTEAFF. CDR3 DNA: TGTGCCAGCAGCGTAGGACAGTACACTGAAGCTTTCTTT.

In regard to this clone: This sample includes further DNA sequences coding for the same CDR3. The chain links TRBV7-8 to TRBJ1-2; D call uncertain. This CDR3 region has 15 residues. The germline V gene encodes CDR1 SGHVS and CDR2 FQNEAQ. With 1 base removed from V and 4 bases from J, the gap between germline ends came to 13 bases. CDR3 DNA sequence: TGTGCCAGCAGCTTAGGCGACGGCGGAGCCTATGGCTACACCTTC. It translates to CASSLGDGGAYGYTF.

The gene calls are TRBV3-1 (or the pseudogene TRBV3-2) and TRBJ2-5; 8 positions match TRBD1. The trim removed 9 bases at V and 5 bases at J, leaving 17 bases unmatched. From germline, CDR1 is LGHDT and CDR2 YNNKEL (reference sequence). This CDR3 spans 16 amino acids. The CDR3, as DNA: TGTGCCAGTAGGAAAACAGGGGGTCGGGGTTTGGAGACCCAGTACTTC. Protein product: CASRKTGGRGLETQYF.

J is TRBJ2-3 and V is TRBV4-1; 8 bases agree with TRBD1. With 3 bases clipped from V and 0 bases from J, the junction kept 8 bases outside the gene matches. The CDR3 sequence is 17 residues long. CDR1 and CDR2 from the germline V gene are MGHRA and YSYEKL. CDR3 residues: CASSHLGQVVSTDTQYF. The CDR3 nucleotides are TGCGCCAGCAGCCACCTGGGACAGGTCGTTAGCACAGATACGCAGTATTTT.

The sample holds one count of this clone. CDR3 residues: CAIGRTGNSNQPQHF. The CDR3 DNA sequence: TGTGCCATCGGACGGACAGGGAATAGCAATCAGCCCCAGCATTTT. V gene TRBV10-3 combines with J gene TRBJ1-5; 8 bases align to TRBD1. Germline CDR1 and CDR2: ENHRY and SYGVKD. V was pared by 8 bases and J by 0 bases, with 6 bases of the junction left unmatched. The CDR3 spans 15 residues.